A single sample gave rise to the 2 T cell receptor beta chains below, sequenced in a study of blood T cell repertoires in COVID-19. The method was immunoSEQ multiplex PCR; TCRdb's version includes in-frame clones alone and lacks a portion of them. The sample has 200,000 to 250,000 clones, less than 90% seen once. The specimen was peripheral blood. Source of these receptors: a man younger than 45 with active or convalescent COVID-19.

V usage is TRBV3-1 (or the pseudogene TRBV3-2) and J usage is TRBJ2-5; D may be TRBD1 (6 bases). Germline CDR1 reads LGHDT; CDR2 reads YNNKEL (reference sequence). The V gene lost 1 base and the J gene lost 10 bases, with 10 bases spanning the gap. This CDR3 has 12 amino acids. The CDR3 DNA follows: TGTGCCAGCAGCCAAGTTGAGGGGGACCAGTACTTC. Its translation is CASSQVEGDQYF.

This clone was recorded a few times. This chain links TRBV10-2 with TRBJ1-6; D is perhaps TRBD1 (6 bases). Trimming pared 2 bases from V and 7 bases from J, leaving 12 bases between. The germline CDR1 and CDR2 sequences are WSHSY and SAAADI. The CDR3 is 15 residues long. CDR3 loop: CASSEPPGDNSPLHF. For the CDR3, the DNA is TGCGCCAGCAGTGAGCCCCCAGGGGACAATTCACCCCTCCACTTT.